Presented here are 19 T cell receptor beta chains from one specimen sequenced in a study of blood T cell repertoires in COVID-19. This table comes from immunoSEQ multiplex PCR, and its TCRdb copy is limited to in-frame clones, with some not included. This table holds 180,000 or so clones, 78% found once. Sequenced material: peripheral blood. The receptors were sampled from a woman aged 80 or over with active or convalescent COVID-19.

This clone occurred once. The CDR3 loop is CASSQDREQPQHF. CDR3 in DNA: TGTGCCAGCAGCCAAGATCGGGAACAGCCCCAGCATTTT. The gene calls are TRBV3-1 (or the pseudogene TRBV3-2) and TRBJ1-5; D is undetermined. This CDR3 is built from 13 residues. Germline CDR1 and CDR2: LGHDT and YNNKEL (reference sequence). Between the trimmed V and J ends, which lost 0 bases and 7 bases, there was a span of 7 bases.

V is TRBV5-5 and J is TRBJ1-5, with D possibly TRBD1 on 5 matching bases. Trimming shortened V by 0 bases and J by 7 bases, and 14 bases separated the two germline ends. The CDR3 is 15 amino acids. Germline CDR1 and CDR2: SGHKS and YYEKEE (reference sequence). As DNA, the CDR3 is TGTGCCAGCAGCTTGGAAGGGGTGGCTCGGCAGCCCCAGCATTTT. Protein: CASSLEGVARQPQHF.

J is TRBJ2-2 and V is TRBV5-1; weak D call: TRBD1 (5 bases). V lost 8 bases and J 4 bases, leaving 12 bases between the germline ends. CDR3 size: 13 residues. The germline gives CDR1 SGHRS, CDR2 YFSETQ. CDR3 sequence: CARGPPGTGELFF. In DNA, the CDR3 is TGCGCCAGGGGGCCTCCGGGCACCGGGGAGCTGTTTTTT. Drawing the rest from reference TRBV5-1 and TRBJ2-2, the complete variable domain is KAGVTQTPRYLIKTRGQQVTLSCSPISGHRSVSWYQQTPGQGLQFLFEYFSETQRNKGNFPGRFSGRQFSNSRSEMNVSTLELGDSALYLCARGPPGTGELFFGEGSRLTVL.

This clone was seen just once. V is TRBV3-1 (or the pseudogene TRBV3-2) and J is TRBJ1-4, with no clear D. The CDR3 runs 15 residues. Germline V gene lookup returns CDR1 LGHDT and CDR2 YNNKEL (reference sequence). Between the trimmed V and J ends, which lost 3 bases and 6 bases, there was a span of 14 bases. This CDR3 reads CASSHRTRPHEKLFF. The CDR3 DNA reads TGTGCCAGCAGCCATCGGACTCGGCCCCATGAAAAACTGTTTTTT.

This chain uses TRBV7-9 with TRBJ1-1; D not certain. CDR3 size: 14 residues. The V and J ends lost 0 bases and 6 bases respectively, with 11 bases between them. Germline V gene sequence: CDR1 SEHNR, CDR2 FQNEAQ (reference sequence). The CDR3 here is CASSLALANPEAFF. In nucleotides, the CDR3 is TGTGCCAGCAGCTTAGCCCTTGCGAATCCTGAAGCTTTCTTT.

The DNA of the CDR3 is TGTGCCAGCAGCTTAGGGCTAGCGGGGATGAACTACGAGCAGTACTTC. It translates to CASSLGLAGMNYEQYF. This sequence joins TRBV7-9 and TRBJ2-7; 9 nucleotides agree with TRBD2. Unmatched junction bases numbered 7, after V lost 1 base and J lost 3 bases. From germline, CDR1 is SEHNR and CDR2 FQNEAQ (reference sequence). The CDR3 consists of 16 residues.

This chain links TRBV29-1 with TRBJ1-1; D not certain. This CDR3 region has 12 residues. The V gene lost 4 bases and the J gene lost 7 bases, with 13 bases spanning the gap. Germline CDR1 reads SQVTM; CDR2 reads ANQGSEA. The CDR3 nucleotides read TGCAGCGTTGGGTGGCAGGAACTTGAAGCTTTCTTT. This codes for CSVGWQELEAFF. The full variable domain, in which reference TRBV29-1 and TRBJ1-1 provide the parts outside the CDR3, is SAVISQKPSRDICQRGTSLTIQCQVDSQVTMMFWYRQQPGQSLTLIATANQGSEATYESGFVIDKFPISRPNLTFSTLTVSNMSPEDSSIYLCSVGWQELEAFFGQGTRLTVV.

This clone has a handful of counts. The chain joins TRBV2 to TRBJ2-2; maybe TRBD2 (6 bases). This CDR3 contains 14 residues. V was cut by 5 bases and J by 3 bases, with 10 bases left in between. Per germline, CDR1 SNHLY and CDR2 FYNNEI. This CDR3 is CASSRERDTGELFF. The DNA of the CDR3 is TGTGCCAGCAGTAGAGAGCGGGACACCGGGGAGCTGTTTTTT.

Concerning this clone: This CDR3 is also generated by other DNA sequences in the sample. The chain combines TRBV5-1 with TRBJ1-1, with TRBD1 identical over 11 bases. The CDR3 runs to 14 residues. Germline V gives CDR1 SGHRS, CDR2 YFSETQ. The V segment lost 4 bases and the J segment 4 bases; nucleotides outside the gene matches: 3. CDR3 sequence (DNA): TGCGCCAGCAGCCCCGGGACAGGGGGCACTGAAGCTTTCTTT. Protein product: CASSPGTGGTEAFF.

This chain joins TRBV7-3 and TRBJ1-4, with D possibly matching TRBD1 (5 bases). The CDR3 consists of 17 residues. The germline CDR1 and CDR2 sequences are SGHTA and FQGTGA. The ends were cut back, 6 bases at V and 5 bases at J, with 22 bases in the middle. As DNA, the CDR3 is TGTGCCAGCAGAATACGGGTGCGGGAAAGACAGAATGAAAAACTGTTTTTT. Protein sequence: CASRIRVRERQNEKLFF. Together with reference TRBV7-3 and TRBJ1-4, the CDR3 gives the full variable domain: GAGVSQTPSNKVTEKGKYVELRCDPISGHTALYWYRQSLGQGPEFLIYFQGTGAADDSGLPNDRFFAVRPEGSVSTLKIQRTERGDSAVYLCASRIRVRERQNEKLFFGSGTQLSVL.

This clone was counted a few times. V and J are TRBV6-4 and TRBJ2-2; D is possibly TRBD1 (5 bases). CDR1 MRHNA and CDR2 SNTAGT come from the germline V gene. The V end lost 9 bases, the J end lost 7 bases, and 12 bases lay between the germline ends. The CDR3 extends over 12 amino acids. CDR3 nucleotide sequence: TGTGCCAGTTCAGGGAATCACGGGGAGCTGTTTTTT. Its protein product is CASSGNHGELFF.

The chain uses TRBV5-1 and TRBJ1-2, with D possibly matching TRBD1 (5 bases). CDR3 size: 17 residues. Trimming left V 4 bases short and J 0 bases short, with 19 bases between. The germline V gene encodes CDR1 SGHRS and CDR2 YFSETQ. CDR3 bases: TGCGCCAGCAGCCCGGACGGGACTGTCCCATCTAACTATGGCTACACCTTC. Residues: CASSPDGTVPSNYGYTF.

The rearrangement links TRBV5-1 to TRBJ2-1, with 11 bases fitting TRBD2. V lost 4 bases to trimming and J lost 8 bases; unmatched junction nucleotides: 5. The CDR3 has 14 amino acids. Germline loops: CDR1 SGHRS, CDR2 YFSETQ. This CDR3 is CASSRTSGFDEQFF. In DNA, the CDR3 is TGCGCCAGCAGCCGGACTAGCGGGTTCGATGAGCAGTTCTTC.

The rearrangement joins TRBV21-1 to TRBJ2-5; the table names TRBD2, a call not compared with the DNA. TRBV21-1 is recorded as a pseudogene. This CDR3 region has 21 residues. CDR3 residues: CASSKVGAKRTSGDGQETQYF. In DNA, the CDR3 is TGTGCCAGCAGCAAAGTGGGGGCGAAAAGGACTAGCGGGGATGGACAAGAGACCCAGTACTTC.

The chain has TRBV19 and TRBJ2-7, with TRBD2 matching over 8 bases. This CDR3 has 15 residues. V lost 4 bases to trimming and J lost 2 bases; unmatched junction nucleotides: 7. Germline CDR1 and CDR2: LNHDA and SQIVND (reference sequence). This CDR3 reads CASSNAGGITYEQYF. CDR3 coding DNA: TGTGCCAGTAGTAATGCGGGGGGTATAACCTACGAGCAGTACTTC.

This clone was recorded only once. The gene calls are TRBV20-1 and TRBJ1-2, with a possible D match to TRBD1 (6 bases). This CDR3 has 15 residues. Between the trimmed V and J ends, which lost 3 bases and 8 bases, there was a span of 22 bases. Germline lookup yields CDR1 DFQATT and CDR2 SNEGSKA (reference sequence). CDR3 residues: CSASSPLQGFGGYTF. Written as DNA, the CDR3 is TGCAGTGCTAGTTCTCCTCTCCAGGGGTTTGGCGGCTACACCTTC.

The rearrangement links TRBV28 to TRBJ1-2; possibly TRBD1 for D (5 bases). V lost 3 bases, J lost 2 bases, and 10 bases lay in between. Germline lookup yields CDR1 MDHEN and CDR2 SYDVKM. This CDR3 is built from 14 residues. CDR3 nucleotides: TGTGCCAGCAGTTTTAGGGGTTGGAACTATGGCTACACCTTC. Translating it yields CASSFRGWNYGYTF.

The chain employs TRBV5-1 and TRBJ2-5; the match to TRBD2 covers 7 bases. With 0 bases clipped from V and 2 bases from J, the junction kept 7 bases outside the gene matches. The CDR3 spans 16 residues. In germline, CDR1 is SGHRS, CDR2 YFSETQ. The CDR3 DNA follows: TGCGCCAGCAGCTTGGAGGCTAGCGGAAGTCAAGAGACCCAGTACTTC. This codes for CASSLEASGSQETQYF.

The V gene is TRBV10-3, the J gene TRBJ1-2; 8 bases agree with TRBD1. Germline lookup yields CDR1 ENHRY and CDR2 SYGVKD. The CDR3 loop spans 14 amino acids. V trimming: 2 bases; J trimming: 3 bases; junction bases outside the gene matches: 2. The CDR3: CAISEKTGDYGYTF. As DNA, the CDR3 is TGTGCCATCAGTGAGAAGACAGGGGACTATGGCTACACCTTC.